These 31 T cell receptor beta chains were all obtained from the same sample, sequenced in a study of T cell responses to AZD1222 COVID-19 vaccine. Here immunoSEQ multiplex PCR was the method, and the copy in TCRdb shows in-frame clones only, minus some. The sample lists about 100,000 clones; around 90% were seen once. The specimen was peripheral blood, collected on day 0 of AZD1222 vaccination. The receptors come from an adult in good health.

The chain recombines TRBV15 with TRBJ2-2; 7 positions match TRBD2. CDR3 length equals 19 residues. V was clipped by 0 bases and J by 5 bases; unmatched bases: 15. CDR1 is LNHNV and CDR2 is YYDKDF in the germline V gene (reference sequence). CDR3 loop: CATSRDPYVASGGTGELFF. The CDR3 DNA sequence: TGTGCCACCAGCAGAGATCCCTACGTGGCTAGCGGAGGGACCGGGGAGCTGTTTTTT. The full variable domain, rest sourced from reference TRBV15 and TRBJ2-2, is DAMVIQNPRYQVTQFGKPVTLSCSQTLNHNVMYWYQQKSSQAPKLLFHYYDKDFNNEADTPDNFQSRRPNTSFCFLDIRSPGLGDTAMYLCATSRDPYVASGGTGELFFGEGSRLTVL.

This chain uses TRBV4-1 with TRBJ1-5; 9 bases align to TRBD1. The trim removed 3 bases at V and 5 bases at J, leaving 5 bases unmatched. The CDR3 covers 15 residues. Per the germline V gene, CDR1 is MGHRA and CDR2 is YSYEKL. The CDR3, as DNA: TGCGCCAGCAGCCATGGGGACAGGGAGCATCAGCCCCAGCATTTT. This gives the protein CASSHGDREHQPQHF.

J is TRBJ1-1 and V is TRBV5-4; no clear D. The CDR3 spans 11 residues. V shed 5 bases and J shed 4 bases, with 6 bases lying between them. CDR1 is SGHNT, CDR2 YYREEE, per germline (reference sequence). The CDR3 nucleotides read TGTGCCAGCAGAGGTGGCACTGAAGCTTTCTTT. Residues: CASRGGTEAFF.

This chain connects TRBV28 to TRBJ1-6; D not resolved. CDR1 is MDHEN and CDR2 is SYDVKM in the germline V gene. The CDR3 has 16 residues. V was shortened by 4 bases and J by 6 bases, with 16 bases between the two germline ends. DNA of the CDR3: TGTGCCAGCAGTTCCCCGGAAAGGGCTTCTAATTCACCCCTCCACTTT. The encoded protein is CASSSPERASNSPLHF. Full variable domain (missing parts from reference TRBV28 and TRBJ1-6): DVKVTQSSRYLVKRTGEKVFLECVQDMDHENMFWYRQDPGLGLRLIYFSYDVKMKEKGDIPEGYSVSREKKERFSLILESASTNQTSMYLCASSSPERASNSPLHFGNGTRLTVT.

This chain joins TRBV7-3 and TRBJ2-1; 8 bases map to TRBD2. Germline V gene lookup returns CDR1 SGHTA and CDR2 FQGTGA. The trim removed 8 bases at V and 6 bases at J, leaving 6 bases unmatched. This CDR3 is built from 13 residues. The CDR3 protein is CASLKLAGNEQFF. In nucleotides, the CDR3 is TGTGCCAGCCTAAAGCTAGCGGGCAATGAGCAGTTCTTC. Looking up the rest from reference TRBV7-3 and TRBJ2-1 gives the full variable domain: GAGVSQTPSNKVTEKGKYVELRCDPISGHTALYWYRQSLGQGPEFLIYFQGTGAADDSGLPNDRFFAVRPEGSVSTLKIQRTERGDSAVYLCASLKLAGNEQFFGPGTRLTVL.

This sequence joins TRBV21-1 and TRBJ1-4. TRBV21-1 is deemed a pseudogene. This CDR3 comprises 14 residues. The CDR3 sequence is CASGRRPLNEKLFF. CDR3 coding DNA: TGTGCCAGCGGAAGACGGCCCCTAAATGAAAAACTGTTTTTT.

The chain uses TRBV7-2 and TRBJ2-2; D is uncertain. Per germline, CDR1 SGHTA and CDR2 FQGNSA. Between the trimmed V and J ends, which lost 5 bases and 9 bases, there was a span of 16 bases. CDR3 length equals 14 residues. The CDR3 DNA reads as TGTGCCAGCAGCCCCCCTCGGAACGGACGGGAGCTGTTTTTT. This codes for CASSPPRNGRELFF.

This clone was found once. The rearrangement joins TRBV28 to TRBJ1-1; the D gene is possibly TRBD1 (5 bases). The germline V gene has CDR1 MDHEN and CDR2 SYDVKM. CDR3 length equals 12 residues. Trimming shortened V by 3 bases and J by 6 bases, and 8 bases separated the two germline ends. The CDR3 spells CASSFRGAEAFF. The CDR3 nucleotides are TGTGCCAGCAGTTTCCGGGGGGCTGAAGCTTTCTTT.

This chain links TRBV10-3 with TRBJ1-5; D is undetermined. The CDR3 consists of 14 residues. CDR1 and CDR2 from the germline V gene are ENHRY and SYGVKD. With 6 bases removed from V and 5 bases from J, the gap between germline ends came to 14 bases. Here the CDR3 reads CAISLSSGDQPQHF. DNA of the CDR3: TGTGCCATCAGCCTGTCCTCGGGAGATCAGCCCCAGCATTTT.

DNA for the CDR3: TGTGCCAGCAGCCCAGCGGGTCCGTCCTACAATGAGCAGTTCTTC. Its translation is CASSPAGPSYNEQFF. This chain joins TRBV7-9 and TRBJ2-1; a weak D match, TRBD2 (6 bases). Per the germline V gene, CDR1 is SEHNR and CDR2 is FQNEAQ (reference sequence). Trimming pared 5 bases from V and 1 base from J, leaving 12 bases between. This CDR3 has 15 amino acids.

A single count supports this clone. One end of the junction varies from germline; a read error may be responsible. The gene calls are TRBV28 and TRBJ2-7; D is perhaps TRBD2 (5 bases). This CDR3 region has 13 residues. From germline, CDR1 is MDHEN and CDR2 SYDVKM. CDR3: CASTLSGGYEQYF. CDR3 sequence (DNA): TGTGCCAGCACTTTATCAGGAGGCTACGAGCAGTACTTC.

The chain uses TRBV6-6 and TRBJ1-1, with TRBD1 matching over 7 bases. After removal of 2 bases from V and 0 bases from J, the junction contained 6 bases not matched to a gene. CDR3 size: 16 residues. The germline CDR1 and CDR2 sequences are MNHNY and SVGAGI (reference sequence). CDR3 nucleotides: TGTGCCAGCAGTTACGGCAGACAGGGAATGAACACTGAAGCTTTCTTT. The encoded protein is CASSYGRQGMNTEAFF.

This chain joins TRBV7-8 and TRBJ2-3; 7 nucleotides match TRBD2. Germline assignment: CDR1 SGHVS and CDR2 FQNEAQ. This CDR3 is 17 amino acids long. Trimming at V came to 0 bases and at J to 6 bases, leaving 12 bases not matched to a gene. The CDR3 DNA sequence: TGTGCCAGCAGCTTAGCAGGGGACTACCCCGACTGGGATACGCAGTATTTT. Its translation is CASSLAGDYPDWDTQYF.

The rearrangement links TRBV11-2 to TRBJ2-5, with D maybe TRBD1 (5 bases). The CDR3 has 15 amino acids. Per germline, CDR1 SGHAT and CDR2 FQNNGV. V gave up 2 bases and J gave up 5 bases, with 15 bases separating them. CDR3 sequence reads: CASSLNVRQGETQYF. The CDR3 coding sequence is TGTGCCAGCAGCTTAAATGTTAGGCAGGGTGAGACCCAGTACTTC. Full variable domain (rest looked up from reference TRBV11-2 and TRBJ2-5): EAGVAQSPRYKIIEKRQSVAFWCNPISGHATLYWYQQILGQGPKLLIQFQNNGVVDDSQLPKDRFSAERLKGVDSTLKIQPAKLEDSAVYLCASSLNVRQGETQYFGPGTRLLVL.

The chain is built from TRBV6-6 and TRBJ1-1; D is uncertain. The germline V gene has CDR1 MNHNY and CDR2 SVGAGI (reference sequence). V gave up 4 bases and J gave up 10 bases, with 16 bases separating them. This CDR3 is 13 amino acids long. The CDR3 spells CASSFLGSPGAFF. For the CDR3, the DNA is TGTGCCAGCAGTTTTCTGGGAAGCCCGGGAGCTTTCTTT.

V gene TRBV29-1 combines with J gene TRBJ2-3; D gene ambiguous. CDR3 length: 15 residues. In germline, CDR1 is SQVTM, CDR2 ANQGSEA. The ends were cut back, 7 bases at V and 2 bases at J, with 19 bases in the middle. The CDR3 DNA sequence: TGCAGCGGGGCAAAATTAGCCACCCACACAGATACGCAGTATTTT. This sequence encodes CSGAKLATHTDTQYF.

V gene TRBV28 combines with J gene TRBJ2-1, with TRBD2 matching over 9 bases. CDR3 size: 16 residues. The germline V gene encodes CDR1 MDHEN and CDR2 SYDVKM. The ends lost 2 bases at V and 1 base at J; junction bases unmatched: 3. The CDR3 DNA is TGTGCCAGCAGTTTAGCGGGAGGGAAATCCTACAATGAGCAGTTCTTC. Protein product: CASSLAGGKSYNEQFF.

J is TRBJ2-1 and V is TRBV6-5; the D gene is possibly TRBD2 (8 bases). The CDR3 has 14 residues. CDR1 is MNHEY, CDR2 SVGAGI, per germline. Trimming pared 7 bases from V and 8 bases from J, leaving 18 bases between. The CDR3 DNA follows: TGTGCCAGCACTCCCGGGGGGGACAGTGATGAGCAGTTCTTC. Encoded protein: CASTPGGDSDEQFF.

CDR3 in DNA: TGTGCCTGGAGGGAGGCCTCCTCCTACGAGCAGTACTTC. Translating gives CAWREASSYEQYF. The chain has TRBV30 and TRBJ2-7; TRBD2 is a possible D gene (5 bases). The V gene lost 3 bases and the J gene lost 0 bases, with 9 bases spanning the gap. The CDR3 consists of 13 residues. Germline assignment: CDR1 GTSNPN and CDR2 SVGIG (reference sequence).

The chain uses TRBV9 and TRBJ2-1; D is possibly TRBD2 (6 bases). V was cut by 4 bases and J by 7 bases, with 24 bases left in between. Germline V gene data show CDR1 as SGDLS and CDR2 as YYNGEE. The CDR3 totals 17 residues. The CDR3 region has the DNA TGTGCCAGCAGCCCCGATCTAGGTAGGAGGGTTGGGAATGAGCAGTTCTTC. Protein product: CASSPDLGRRVGNEQFF.

The chain's CDR3 is CASSLRGRFGSGDSGANVLTF. In nucleotides, the CDR3 is TGTGCCAGCAGCCTCAGGGGGCGCTTCGGAAGCGGAGACTCTGGGGCCAACGTCCTGACTTTC. V usage is TRBV6-6 and J usage is TRBJ2-6, with TRBD1 matching over 8 bases. J lost 0 bases, V lost 6 bases, and 19 bases had no gene match. Per the germline V gene, CDR1 is MNHNY and CDR2 is SVGAGI (reference sequence). The CDR3 sequence is 21 residues long.

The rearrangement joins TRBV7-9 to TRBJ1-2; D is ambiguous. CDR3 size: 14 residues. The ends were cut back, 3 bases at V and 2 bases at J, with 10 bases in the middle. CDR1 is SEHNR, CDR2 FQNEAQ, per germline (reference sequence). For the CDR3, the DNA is TGTGCCAGCAGCTTCGGAGGCGGGAACTATGGCTACACCTTC. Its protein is CASSFGGGNYGYTF.

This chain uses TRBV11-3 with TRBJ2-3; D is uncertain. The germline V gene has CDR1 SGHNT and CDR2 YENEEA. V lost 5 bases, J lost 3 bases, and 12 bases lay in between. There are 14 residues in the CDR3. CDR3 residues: CASSHSVGTDTQYF. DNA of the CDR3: TGTGCCAGCAGCCATTCGGTCGGAACAGATACGCAGTATTTT.

In DNA form, the CDR3 reads TGTGCCTGGAGTGTATGGGGGCTAAGGGACTATGGCTACACCTTC. Translation: CAWSVWGLRDYGYTF. The chain couples TRBV30 to TRBJ1-2; TRBD1 might be the D (6 bases). CDR3 length: 15 amino acids. The V end lost 0 bases, the J end lost 3 bases, and 14 bases lay between the germline ends. CDR1 GTSNPN and CDR2 SVGIG come from the germline V gene (reference sequence). Full variable domain (outside the CDR3, taken from reference TRBV30 and TRBJ1-2): SQTIHQWPATLVQPVGSPLSLECTVEGTSNPNLYWYRQAAGRGLQLLFYSVGIGQISSEVPQNLSASRPQDRQFILSSKKLLLSDSGFYLCAWSVWGLRDYGYTFGSGTRLTVV.

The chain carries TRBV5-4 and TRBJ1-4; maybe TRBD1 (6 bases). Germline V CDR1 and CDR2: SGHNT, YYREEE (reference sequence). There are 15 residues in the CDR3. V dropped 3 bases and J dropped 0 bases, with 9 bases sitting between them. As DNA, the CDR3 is TGTGCCAGCAGCTCGGACAGTGCAACTAATGAAAAACTGTTTTTT. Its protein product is CASSSDSATNEKLFF.

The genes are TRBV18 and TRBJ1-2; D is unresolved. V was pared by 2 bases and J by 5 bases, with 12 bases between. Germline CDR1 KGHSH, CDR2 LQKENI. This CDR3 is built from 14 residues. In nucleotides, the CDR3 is TGTGCCAGCTCACCAACAACCGGTGAATATGGCTACACCTTC. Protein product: CASSPTTGEYGYTF.

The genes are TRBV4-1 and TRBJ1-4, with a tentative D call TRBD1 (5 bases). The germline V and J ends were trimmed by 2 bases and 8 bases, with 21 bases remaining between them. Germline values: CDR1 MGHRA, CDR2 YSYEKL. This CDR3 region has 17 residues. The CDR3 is CASSQNTDAGLGEKLFF. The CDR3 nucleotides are TGCGCCAGCAGCCAAAACACGGACGCGGGACTAGGGGAAAAACTGTTTTTT.

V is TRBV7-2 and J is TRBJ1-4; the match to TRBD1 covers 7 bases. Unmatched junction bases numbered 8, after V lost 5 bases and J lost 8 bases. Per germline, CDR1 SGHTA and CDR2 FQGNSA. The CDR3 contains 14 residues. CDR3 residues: CASSQDRDSEKLFF. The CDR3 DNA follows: TGTGCCAGCAGCCAAGACAGGGATTCCGAAAAACTGTTTTTT.

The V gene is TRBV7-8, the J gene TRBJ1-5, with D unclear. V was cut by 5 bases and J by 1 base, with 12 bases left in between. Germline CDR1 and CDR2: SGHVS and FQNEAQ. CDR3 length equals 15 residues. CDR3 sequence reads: CASSSGRFSNQPQHF. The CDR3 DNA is TGTGCCAGCAGCAGTGGACGGTTCAGCAATCAGCCCCAGCATTTT.

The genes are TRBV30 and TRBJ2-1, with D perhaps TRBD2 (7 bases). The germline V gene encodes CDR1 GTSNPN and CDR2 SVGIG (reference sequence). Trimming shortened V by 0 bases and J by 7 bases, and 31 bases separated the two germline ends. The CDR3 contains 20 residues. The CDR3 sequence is CAWSVRGTRGGRSVWNEQFF. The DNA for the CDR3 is TGTGCCTGGAGTGTACGAGGGACAAGGGGCGGGAGATCGGTTTGGAATGAGCAGTTCTTC.

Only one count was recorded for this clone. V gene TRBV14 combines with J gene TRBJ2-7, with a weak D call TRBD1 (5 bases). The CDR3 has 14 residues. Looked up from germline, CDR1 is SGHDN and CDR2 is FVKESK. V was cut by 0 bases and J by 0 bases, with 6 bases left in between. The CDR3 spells CASSQDQGSYEQYF. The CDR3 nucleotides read TGTGCCAGCAGCCAAGATCAGGGCTCCTACGAGCAGTACTTC.